This T cell receptor beta chain was obtained from a study of CD8+CD57+ T cells in acquired aplastic anemia (dated by TCRdb to 2017 to 2018). Some background on the complete study: DNA extracted from sorted CD4+ and CD8+ cells had a mean of roughly 3.3 ug, with a range of roughly 0.19 to 27.4 ug. Overall study outcomes, separate from this receptor: Roughly 29 CD8+ CDR3 sequences were found to be shared between patients and controls, but these sequences appeared to be highly expressed in patients and within the immunodominant clones of the patients. No significant difference in CD8+ Simpson's diversity was found between patients and healthy controls (P=0.060).

V has 4 bases trimmed and J has 8 bases trimmed; junction bases matching no gene number 10. From the cysteine through the phenylalanine, the CDR3 covers 14 amino acids. This entry keeps only the CDR3 DNA: 42 bases, framed from base 1. CDR1 and CDR2 (SGHRS, YFSETQ) derive from the germline V gene. This clonotype has a count of ten or more. Its recognized antigen is unknown. Base-call qualities are not available, and no considerably larger clone is one nucleotide away. In the study, sorted CD4+ and CD8+ blood T cells from patients with severe aplastic anemia and from healthy subjects underwent deep sequencing of TCR repertoires. Ficoll-Paque density gradient centrifugation was used to isolate peripheral blood mononuclear cells. CD4+ and CD8+ T cells were sorted by FACS or magnetic beads before DNA extraction. TCR beta VDJ combination and CDR3 sequence profiling used genomic DNA as the template. An Illumina HiSeq 2000 was the platform used for TCR repertoire sequencing. From the authors' description of their analysis: TRBV/TRBJ rearrangement plots, CDR3 size and DJ length profiles, and Simpson's diversity index were used to assess repertoires. The most abundant DNA sequence in the deep sequencing data was defined as the immunodominant clone. CDR3 amino acid sequences were screened for sharing across subjects and compared with published repertoires and the VDJdb database. TCRdb reanalyzed the raw reads on its own, using fastp at Q25 for trimming and MiXCR for clone calling, and kept in-frame beta chains. Each entry is one CDR3 protein sequence, shown with its most common DNA and genes. TCRdb, not the original authors, processed these V and J calls. For this sample there are more than 250,000 distinct CDR3 sequences; approximately 55% appear just once. Together, the top ten hold 8% of the sample.

Source material: sorted CD4+, CD8+, or CD8+CD57+ T cells (not recorded which) from PBMCs. The chain employs TRBV5-1 and TRBJ2-7, with 9 bases matching TRBD1. This TCR was sampled from a human donor with severe aplastic anemia or a healthy control (not recorded which). The CDR3 protein sequence reads: CASSQTGTGKKQYF. The DNA sequence is given as TGCGCCAGCAGCCAGACCGGGACAGGGAAGAAGCAGTACTTC.